The 31 T cell receptor beta chains below all came from one sample that was sequenced in a study of vaccination and CD4 T cells after COVID-19. CD4+ T cells that had been cultured provided DNA sequenced with the Oncomine TCR Beta short-read assay. TCRdb used MiXCR to reprocess the PCR reads, holding one entry per CDR3 protein. The sample includes about 18,000 distinct CDR3 sequences, 53% seen only once; the top ten take approximately 17%. Treatment here: approximately nine-day PBMC culture with coronavirus spike peptide pools or control peptides (ViraFEST assay). These receptors' antigens are unknown. The source was CD4+ T cells from blood, cultured in vitro, collected before SARS-CoV-2 vaccination. These receptors came from a human donor who had recovered from COVID-19.

The chain employs TRBV27 and TRBJ1-1, with 9 bases that match TRBD1. CDR3 length equals 14 residues. Germline trimming cut 3 bases from V and 7 bases from J; bases unmatched to any gene: 6. Looked up from germline, CDR1 is MNHEY and CDR2 is SMNVEV (reference sequence). The CDR3 region is CASSLSGTGFEAFF. The CDR3 coding sequence is TGTGCCAGCAGTTTGTCCGGGACAGGGTTTGAAGCTTTCTTT.

The J gene is TRBJ1-1, the V gene TRBV10-1; D unresolved. Trimming stripped 0 bases from V and 3 bases from J, with 11 bases between. Germline V CDR1 and CDR2: WNHNN, SYGVQD (reference sequence). The CDR3 has 15 amino acids. CDR3 amino acids: CASSESAGRDTEAFF. The DNA for the CDR3 is TGCGCCAGCAGTGAGTCTGCGGGTAGAGACACTGAAGCTTTCTTT.

This CDR3 reads CASSTILGGLAGQETQYF. CDR3 bases: TGTGCCAGCAGCACCATCTTGGGGGGACTAGCGGGACAAGAGACCCAGTACTTC. The chain uses TRBV11-3 and TRBJ2-5; 13 nucleotides match TRBD2. Trimming cost V 5 bases and J 2 bases; bases outside gene matches: 11. The CDR3 is made up of 18 amino acids. From germline, CDR1 is SGHNT and CDR2 YENEEA.

The chain is built from TRBV20-1 and TRBJ1-2; D possibly corresponds to TRBD1 (6 bases). The CDR3 has 13 amino acids. V was pared by 3 bases and J by 3 bases, with 11 bases between. Germline lookup yields CDR1 DFQATT and CDR2 SNEGSKA (reference sequence). CDR3: CSASSAGDYGYTF. DNA of the CDR3: TGCAGTGCTAGTTCGGCAGGGGACTATGGCTACACCTTC.

This sequence joins TRBV20-1 and TRBJ2-7; 7 nucleotides match TRBD2. Germline V CDR1 and CDR2: DFQATT, SNEGSKA (reference sequence). The ends lost 0 bases at V and 0 bases at J; junction bases unmatched: 11. This CDR3 spans 17 amino acids. CDR3 DNA sequence: TGCAGTGCTAGAGATCTAATTAGCGGGTCTCACTCCTACGAGCAGTACTTC. Translating it yields CSARDLISGSHSYEQYF.

The genes are TRBV6-4 and TRBJ1-1, with 8 bases matching TRBD1. The CDR3 consists of 16 residues. CDR1 is MRHNA and CDR2 is SNTAGT in the germline V gene. Trimming cost V 5 bases and J 1 base; bases outside gene matches: 9. The CDR3 DNA follows: TGTGCCAGCAGTTCCGGGCCGCAGGGGGCGAACACTGAAGCTTTCTTT. Protein product: CASSSGPQGANTEAFF.

This sequence joins TRBV7-9 and TRBJ1-1; tentative D call: TRBD1 (5 bases). CDR1 is SEHNR, CDR2 FQNEAQ, per germline (reference sequence). The length of the CDR3 is 16 residues. Trimming removed 5 bases from V and 2 bases from J, with 18 bases in between. CDR3 sequence: CASSKTMGRANTEAFF. The DNA for the CDR3 is TGTGCCAGCAGCAAAACGATGGGACGGGCTAACACTGAAGCTTTCTTT.

The rearrangement uses TRBV20-1 and TRBJ2-7; D call uncertain. This CDR3 region has 15 residues. The germline gives CDR1 DFQATT, CDR2 SNEGSKA (reference sequence). V was trimmed by 5 bases and J by 0 bases, leaving 17 bases between them. CDR3 nucleotide sequence: TGCAGTGCTGTCGACCGATCGATACTCTCCTACGAGCAGTACTTC. It encodes CSAVDRSILSYEQYF.

V and J are TRBV19 and TRBJ2-7, with 10 bases aligning to TRBD2. Germline-derived CDR1 and CDR2 are LNHDA and SQIVND (reference sequence). The length of the CDR3 is 18 residues. Trimming cost V 5 bases and J 4 bases; bases outside gene matches: 17. The CDR3, as DNA: TGTGCCAGTAGTCCCCGGCTACAGGGATCTAGCGGGAGATACGAGCAGTACTTC. Its translation is CASSPRLQGSSGRYEQYF.

This clonotype was seen more than once but under ten times. The chain combines TRBV27 with TRBJ1-1; 7 bases map to TRBD1. After removal of 10 bases from V and 0 bases from J, the junction contained 5 bases not matched to a gene. Germline assignment: CDR1 MNHEY and CDR2 SMNVEV (reference sequence). This CDR3 spans 13 amino acids. The CDR3 here is CAIRGAMNTEAFF. In nucleotides, the CDR3 is TGTGCCATCAGGGGGGCGATGAACACTGAAGCTTTCTTT.

This rearrangement joins TRBV19 to TRBJ2-5; TRBD1 agrees at 7 bases. The V gene's germline CDR1 is LNHDA and CDR2 SQIVND (reference sequence). Trimming cost V 0 bases and J 5 bases; bases outside gene matches: 6. The CDR3 length is 15 residues. The CDR3 bases are TGTGCCAGTAGTATAGATGACAGGGTTGGCGAGACCCAGTACTTC. Its protein is CASSIDDRVGETQYF.

V usage is TRBV10-3 and J usage is TRBJ1-5, with D hard to call. V was trimmed by 3 bases and J by 4 bases, leaving 7 bases between them. The CDR3 covers 13 residues. CDR1 is ENHRY, CDR2 SYGVKD, per germline. The CDR3 bases are TGTGCCATCAGTGAAGGGTCGAATCAGCCCCAGCATTTT. Residues: CAISEGSNQPQHF.

This clonotype was recorded once. This chain uses TRBV6-1 with TRBJ1-1, with D perhaps matching TRBD1 (5 bases). Trimming stripped 6 bases from V and 1 base from J, with 12 bases between. This CDR3 is 14 amino acids long. The germline V gene has CDR1 MNHNS and CDR2 SASEGT. Here the CDR3 DNA reads TGTGCCAGCAGACCGACAGCAGGGAACACTGAAGCTTTCTTT. Translation: CASRPTAGNTEAFF.

V usage is TRBV6-5 and J usage is TRBJ1-2; no firm D call. The CDR3 loop spans 15 amino acids. Germline assignment: CDR1 MNHEY and CDR2 SVGAGI. The V gene lost 2 bases and the J gene lost 4 bases, with 14 bases spanning the gap. CDR3 DNA sequence: TGTGCCAGCAGTTACGTCTCGCAAAGGACCTATGGCTACACCTTC. It encodes CASSYVSQRTYGYTF.

The rearrangement links TRBV7-9 to TRBJ2-7; 7 bases match TRBD2. Germline V lookup: CDR1 SEHNR, CDR2 FQNEAQ (reference sequence). There are 16 residues in the CDR3. Trimming removed 6 bases from V and 1 base from J; junction bases left unmatched: 12. CDR3 DNA: TGTGCCAGCAGTCCCTACGGGGGGACTCCTTCCTACGAGCAGTACTTC. This sequence encodes CASSPYGGTPSYEQYF.

The chain joins TRBV7-9 to TRBJ2-1; TRBD2 matches at 10 bases. Germline V gives CDR1 SEHNR, CDR2 FQNEAQ (reference sequence). The CDR3 is 17 amino acids. Trimming cost V 1 base and J 5 bases; bases outside gene matches: 8. The CDR3 is CASSLDRSSGGNNEQFF. Written as DNA, the CDR3 is TGTGCCAGCAGCTTAGATCGGTCTAGCGGGGGAAACAATGAGCAGTTCTTC.

This clonotype has only a few counts. The chain recombines TRBV20-1 with TRBJ2-6; 9 bases are shared with TRBD1. CDR1 DFQATT and CDR2 SNEGSKA come from the germline V gene (reference sequence). The CDR3 length is 17 residues. Trimming removed 3 bases from V and 0 bases from J; junction bases left unmatched: 6. CDR3 sequence reads: CSASGTGLSSGANVLTF. The DNA of the CDR3 is TGCAGTGCTAGTGGGACAGGGTTAAGCTCTGGGGCCAACGTCCTGACTTTC.

This clonotype was detected a few times. This chain joins TRBV6-1 and TRBJ1-1, with a possible D match to TRBD1 (6 bases). Germline CDR1 is MNHNS and CDR2 is SASEGT. The CDR3 spans 14 residues. The V and J ends lost 6 bases and 8 bases respectively, with 19 bases between them. CDR3 in amino acids: CASRQNPGHFEAFF. As DNA, the CDR3 is TGTGCCAGCAGACAGAACCCGGGACATTTCGAAGCTTTCTTT.

The chain uses TRBV2 and TRBJ1-2, with 7 bases lining up with TRBD1. The CDR3 totals 14 residues. Germline V gives CDR1 SNHLY, CDR2 FYNNEI. V lost 6 bases and J lost 0; bases outside the gene matches: 4. Written as DNA, the CDR3 is TGTGCCAGCAGCGGACAGGTAGCTAACTATGGCTACACCTTC. Protein product: CASSGQVANYGYTF.

This clonotype was detected only once. This chain uses TRBV4-3 with TRBJ2-3; a weak D match, TRBD2 (5 bases). V was shortened by 4 bases and J by 1 base, with 9 bases between the two germline ends. The CDR3 totals 14 residues. Germline values: CDR1 LGHNA, CDR2 YSLEER. The chain's CDR3 is CASSLRTGTDTQYF. Written as DNA, the CDR3 is TGCGCCAGCAGCCTCCGGACTGGCACAGATACGCAGTATTTT.

V gene TRBV25-1 combines with J gene TRBJ1-2, with a possible D match to TRBD1 (6 bases). The CDR3 has 14 amino acids. V was pared by 2 bases and J by 4 bases, with 11 bases between. CDR1 is MGHDK, CDR2 SYGVNS, per germline. Written as DNA, the CDR3 is TGTGCCAGCAGTGAAGCCGGGACATCCTATGGCTACACCTTC. Its protein is CASSEAGTSYGYTF.

This clonotype ranks as large. The chain employs TRBV29-1 and TRBJ2-7, with a tentative D call TRBD1 (7 bases). The germline V gene encodes CDR1 SQVTM and CDR2 ANQGSEA. The V gene lost 5 bases and the J gene lost 6 bases, with 17 bases spanning the gap. This CDR3 has 13 amino acids. CDR3: CSVNQGGVGEQYF. CDR3 coding DNA: TGCAGCGTTAATCAGGGGGGCGTCGGCGAGCAGTACTTC.

V gene TRBV7-2 combines with J gene TRBJ2-7; D remains unclear. V shed 2 bases and J shed 6 bases, with 11 bases lying between them. The germline CDR1 and CDR2 sequences are SGHTA and FQGNSA. The CDR3 has 13 amino acids. Here the CDR3 reads CASSLPAVAEQYF. The DNA of the CDR3 is TGTGCCAGCAGCTTACCCGCGGTGGCCGAGCAGTACTTC.

The CDR3 DNA reads as TGTGCCAGCAGTACCGACAGGGGTAAACAGGAGACCCAGTACTTC. Its protein product is CASSTDRGKQETQYF. The chain links TRBV27 to TRBJ2-5, with 8 nucleotides matching TRBD1. The CDR3 contains 15 residues. Trimming took 5 bases from V and 5 from J; bases not matched to a gene: 10. Germline lookup yields CDR1 MNHEY and CDR2 SMNVEV (reference sequence).

CDR3 in DNA: TGTGCCACCAGTGATTCCATTCCAGATACGCAGTATTTT. Protein: CATSDSIPDTQYF. The chain has TRBV24-1 and TRBJ2-3; no definite D call. This CDR3 region has 13 residues. The germline CDR1 and CDR2 sequences are KGHDR and SFDVKD. Trimming left V 2 bases short and J 4 bases short, with 6 bases between.

The chain recombines TRBV7-3 with TRBJ2-2; 14 positions match TRBD2. Unmatched junction bases numbered 5, after V lost 5 bases and J lost 6 bases. The CDR3 is 16 amino acids. Germline V gene lookup returns CDR1 SGHTA and CDR2 FQGTGA. CDR3 in amino acids: CASSLGLAGAAGELFF. CDR3 nucleotides: TGTGCCAGCAGCCTGGGACTAGCGGGAGCGGCCGGGGAGCTGTTTTTT.

This sequence joins TRBV7-2 and TRBJ2-1; D possibly matches TRBD1 or TRBD2 (5 bases each). V lost 0 bases and J lost 9, with 15 bases in between. From germline, CDR1 is SGHTA and CDR2 FQGNSA. This CDR3 spans 15 amino acids. This chain's CDR3 is CASSLARLGDPEQFF. In DNA form, the CDR3 reads TGTGCCAGCAGCTTAGCACGTTTAGGGGACCCTGAGCAGTTCTTC.

The chain combines TRBV11-3 with TRBJ2-3; 9 bases are shared with TRBD1. Per the germline V gene, CDR1 is SGHNT and CDR2 is YENEEA. J lost 5 bases, V lost 5 bases, and 8 bases had no gene match. The CDR3 is 15 residues long. This CDR3 is CASSPPGQGIDTQYF. DNA of the CDR3: TGTGCCAGCAGCCCGCCGGGACAGGGCATAGATACGCAGTATTTT.

The chain combines TRBV11-1 with TRBJ2-5; TRBD1 matches 8 bases. Looked up from germline, CDR1 is SGHAT and CDR2 is FQDESV (reference sequence). The CDR3 has 14 amino acids. The V segment lost 5 bases and the J segment 9 bases; nucleotides outside the gene matches: 11. DNA for the CDR3: TGTGCCAGCAGCCTCGAGGGACAGGAGGGGGCCCAGTACTTC. Translating gives CASSLEGQEGAQYF.

This clonotype was observed a single time. The chain joins TRBV2 to TRBJ1-6; possible D gene TRBD1, 5 bases. This CDR3 is 13 amino acids long. CDR1 and CDR2 (germline): SNHLY, FYNNEI. With 5 bases removed from V and 5 bases from J, the gap between germline ends came to 7 bases. In DNA form, the CDR3 reads TGTGCCAGCAGTCTCAGGGATAATTCACCCCTCCACTTT. This sequence encodes CASSLRDNSPLHF.

This chain joins TRBV20-1 and TRBJ1-5, with D possibly being TRBD1 (5 bases). Trimming took off 0 bases at V and 6 bases at J, with 9 bases between the two ends. CDR3 length: 13 amino acids. Germline V gene data show CDR1 as DFQATT and CDR2 as SNEGSKA (reference sequence). The CDR3 nucleotides read TGCAGTGCTAGAGATAGGGGAGCTCAGCCCCAGCATTTT. It specifies CSARDRGAQPQHF.